Presented here are 6 T cell receptor beta chains from one specimen sequenced in a study of blood T cell repertoires in COVID-19. Clones were read by immunoSEQ multiplex PCR, and TCRdb kept only the in-frame ones, dropping some. Seen here are 75,000 to 85,000 clones, 70% to 90% observed once, and the top ten hold over 15%. Sequencing was performed on peripheral blood. These receptor sequences come from a human donor in a cohort sampled during active COVID-19.

The gene calls are TRBV3-1 (or the pseudogene TRBV3-2) and TRBJ1-2; perhaps TRBD1 as D (6 bases). The CDR3 contains 14 residues. Germline assignment: CDR1 LGHDT and CDR2 YNNKEL (reference sequence). V lost 4 bases, J lost 4 bases, and 13 bases lay in between. This CDR3 is CASSRQAPSYGYTF. The CDR3 DNA reads TGTGCCAGCAGCCGACAGGCACCAAGCTATGGCTACACCTTC.

This chain connects TRBV7-2 to TRBJ2-3, with TRBD2 identical over 9 bases. This CDR3 is built from 15 residues. The trim removed 0 bases at V and 5 bases at J, leaving 3 bases unmatched. Germline loops: CDR1 SGHTA, CDR2 FQGNSA. The CDR3 here is CASSLAAGGIDTQYF. CDR3 nucleotide sequence: TGTGCCAGCAGCTTAGCAGCGGGGGGAATAGATACGCAGTATTTT.

This chain uses TRBV4-1 with TRBJ1-2, with 7 positions matching TRBD1. The germline CDR1 and CDR2 sequences are MGHRA and YSYEKL. V lost 8 bases to trimming and J lost 4 bases; unmatched junction nucleotides: 7. The CDR3 runs to 13 residues. The CDR3 sequence is CASGTGTVYGYTF. CDR3 in DNA: TGCGCCAGCGGCACCGGGACAGTCTATGGCTACACCTTC.

The table lists this clone with a count of one. The CDR3 sequence: CASSHQYNEQFF. CDR3 DNA: TGTGCCAGCAGCCACCAGTACAATGAGCAGTTCTTC. The chain joins TRBV3-1 (or the pseudogene TRBV3-2) to TRBJ2-1; D not resolved. The CDR3 spans 12 residues. The V gene's germline CDR1 is LGHDT and CDR2 YNNKEL (reference sequence). V lost 3 bases and J 4 bases, leaving 4 bases between the germline ends.

This chain links TRBV6-1 with TRBJ1-2; D is unclear. Germline CDR1 is MNHNS and CDR2 is SASEGT. V lost 2 bases, J lost 4 bases, and 8 bases lay in between. The CDR3 length is 13 residues. This CDR3 reads CASSESGPYGYTF. CDR3 DNA: TGTGCCAGCAGTGAATCAGGTCCCTATGGCTACACCTTC.

This clone showed up just a few times. This chain joins TRBV3-1 (or the pseudogene TRBV3-2) and TRBJ2-7; 9 positions match TRBD1. The germline gives CDR1 LGHDT, CDR2 YNNKEL (reference sequence). The CDR3 has 15 amino acids. V shed 4 bases, J shed 9 bases, and the junction held 13 bases outside the gene matches. CDR3 in DNA: TGTGCCAGCAGCCCTTTCCCGGGACAGGGCAGGGCGCAGTACTTC. It yields the protein CASSPFPGQGRAQYF.